Listed below are T cell receptor beta chains from one sample, sequenced in a study of blood T cell repertoires in COVID-19. This table comes from immunoSEQ multiplex PCR, and its TCRdb copy is limited to in-frame clones, with some not included. The repertoire holds fewer than 80,000 clones, about 88% seen once, with 4.5% to 5% in the top ten. Sequenced material: peripheral blood. Receptor source: a woman aged 45-59 years with active COVID-19. Both conserved end residues are part of each CDR3. The D gene is left open where the match is weak. Only part of the rows carry a size: once, few, many, or a class if the clone is expanded.

clone size	D gene	J gene	V gene	CDR3 DNA	CDR3 protein
few	NA	TRBJ2-2	TRBV20-1	TGCAGTGCTAGTTTCGGTAGTAACACCGGGGAGCTGTTTTTT	CSASFGSNTGELFF
NA	NA	TRBJ1-1	TRBV18	TGTGCCAGCTCACCAACAGGGAACACTGAAGCTTTCTTT	CASSPTGNTEAFF
NA	TRBD2	TRBJ2-1	TRBV11-3	TGTGCCAGCAGCACCCCCGGGACTAGCGGGAGAAATGAGCAGTTCTTC	CASSTPGTSGRNEQFF
few	NA	TRBJ2-7	TRBV7-9	TGTGCCAGCAGCTTCAGCGGGTCCTCGTACGAGCAGTACTTC	CASSFSGSSYEQYF
NA	TRBD2	TRBJ2-1	TRBV9	TGTGCCAGCAGCGTAGGTTTTGCTAGCGGGAGTGGTGAGCAGTTCTTC	CASSVGFASGSGEQFF
NA	NA	TRBJ2-7	TRBV5-4	TGTGCCAGCAGCTTGGCCGGTACCTCCTACGAGCAGTACTTC	CASSLAGTSYEQYF
once	TRBD1	TRBJ2-7	TRBV10-3	TGTGCCATCACTTCCGGGACAGGATCTATTGTACCCTACGAGCAGTACTTC	CAITSGTGSIVPYEQYF
NA	TRBD1	TRBJ1-1	TRBV11-2	TGTGCCAGCAGCTCCGGGACAGGGTACATTTCGGCTTTCTTT	CASSSGTGYISAFF
NA	TRBD1	TRBJ2-7	TRBV18	TGTGCCAGCTCACCACAACAGGGGCCTTACGAGCAGTACTTC	CASSPQQGPYEQYF
NA	TRBD1	TRBJ2-6	TRBV3-1/TRBV3-2	TGTGCCAGCAGCCATTCTAGGGACAGGGAAAGAGTTGGGGCCAACGTCCTGACTTTC	CASSHSRDRERVGANVLTF
NA	TRBD1	TRBJ1-5	TRBV19	TGTGCCAGTAGTATGACACAGGGGCTTAATCAGCCCCAGCATTTT	CASSMTQGLNQPQHF
few	NA	TRBJ1-2	TRBV2	TGTGCCAGCAGTGACACCCTTGGGGGCCATGGCTACACCTTC	CASSDTLGGHGYTF
NA	TRBD1	TRBJ1-5	TRBV27	TGTGCCAGCAGTACAAAGGGACAGTGGGAGAGCAATCAGCCCCAGCATTTT	CASSTKGQWESNQPQHF
NA	TRBD1	TRBJ1-3	TRBV5-1	TGCGCCAGCAGCTTGCGCCAGGGGGGAGGAAACACCATATATTTT	CASSLRQGGGNTIYF
NA	TRBD1	TRBJ2-2	TRBV7-9	TGTGCCAGCAGCCGGGGACAGATGAACACCGGGGAGCTGTTTTTT	CASSRGQMNTGELFF
once	TRBD2	TRBJ2-7	TRBV4-1	TGCGCCAGCAGCTCCGCGGGAGCGGCCTACGAGCAGTACTTC	CASSSAGAAYEQYF